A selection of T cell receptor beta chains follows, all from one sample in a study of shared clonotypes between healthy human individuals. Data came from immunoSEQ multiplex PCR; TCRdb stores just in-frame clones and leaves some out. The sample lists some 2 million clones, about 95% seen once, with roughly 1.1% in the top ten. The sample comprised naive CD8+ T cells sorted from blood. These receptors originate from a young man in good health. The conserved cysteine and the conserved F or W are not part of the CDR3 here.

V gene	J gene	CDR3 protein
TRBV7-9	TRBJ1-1	ASRDGGGTEAF
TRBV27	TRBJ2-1	ASSLRGASSYNEQF
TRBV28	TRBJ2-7	ASSLLSPGDEQY
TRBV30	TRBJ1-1	AWSGGTVEAF
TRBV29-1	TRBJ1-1	SVQQGENTEAF
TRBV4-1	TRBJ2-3	ASSSRSGISADTQY
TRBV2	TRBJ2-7	ASSVSGPTYEQY
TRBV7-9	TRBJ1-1	ASRLQGAEAF
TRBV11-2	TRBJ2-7	ASSYTPFYEQY
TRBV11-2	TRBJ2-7	ASSLKEGSIFYEQY
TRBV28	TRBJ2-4	ASSNDRSLQY
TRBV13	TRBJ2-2	ASSPGGYTGELF
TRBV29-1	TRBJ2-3	SVRTGVGELFGQY
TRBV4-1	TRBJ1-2	ASSQDPGQYGYT
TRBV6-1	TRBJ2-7	ASSEGQTYEQY
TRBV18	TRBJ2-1	ASSHPGGGTWGDEQF
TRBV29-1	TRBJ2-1	SVWGYLSYNEQF
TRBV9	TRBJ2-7	ASSVEVDTREQY
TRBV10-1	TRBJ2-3	ASSKTSGSTDTQY
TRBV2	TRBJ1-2	ASSEAGTAAAAIWGYT
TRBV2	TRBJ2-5	ASSDGGWKTQY
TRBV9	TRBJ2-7	ASIGTSETYEQY
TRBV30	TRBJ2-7	AWSKTGVEQY
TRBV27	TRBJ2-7	ASSLQGRFYEQY
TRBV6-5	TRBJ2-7	ASSQTYSTYYEQY
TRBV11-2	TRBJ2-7	ASSLAGSLYEQY
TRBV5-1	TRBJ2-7	ASQLGLAPTYEQY
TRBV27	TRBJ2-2	ASTSILPNTGELF
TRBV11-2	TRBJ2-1	ASSPPGPTF
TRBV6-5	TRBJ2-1	ASSYGTSAGNEQF
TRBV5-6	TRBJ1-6	ASSARSSYNSPLH
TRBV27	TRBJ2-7	ASSFVSGYEQY
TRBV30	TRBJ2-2	AWGSGTGGYTGELF
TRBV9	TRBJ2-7	ASSPPGLAGFQQY
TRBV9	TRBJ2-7	ASSVGPRGDEQY
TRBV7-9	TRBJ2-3	ASSSAVADTQY
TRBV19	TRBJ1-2	ASSPTGMDGYT
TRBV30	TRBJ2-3	AWSRGMGTDTQY
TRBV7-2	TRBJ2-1	ASRYLAQSSYNEQF
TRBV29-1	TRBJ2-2	SVEVAGEYTGELF
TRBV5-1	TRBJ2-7	ASSSDGRTYEQY
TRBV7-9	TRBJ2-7	ASSPGQGSFYEQY
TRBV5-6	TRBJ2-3	ASSLGADHTDTQY
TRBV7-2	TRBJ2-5	ASSIYVGETQY
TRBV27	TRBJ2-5	ASSFSGPETQY
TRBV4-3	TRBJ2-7	ASSLGAGGYEQY
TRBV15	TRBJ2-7	ATSRDWDSLYEQY
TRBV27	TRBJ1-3	ASSLSGQFFGTIY
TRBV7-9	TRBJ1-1	ASSLRPGVENTEAF